The next 30 T cell receptor beta chains were all read from a single sample in a study of cytomegalovirus exposure and HLA in healthy donors. The PCR was carried out with 60 Vbeta primers and 13 Jbeta primers. This table comes from immunoSEQ multiplex PCR, and its TCRdb copy is limited to in-frame clones, with some not included. Found here are some 70,000 clones, approximately 78% of them singletons; the top ten hold roughly 8.2%. Sequencing input: PBMCs. These receptors were taken from a man younger than 30 in good health and CMV-seropositive.

This sequence joins TRBV6-5 and TRBJ1-2; 10 nucleotides align to TRBD1. The length of the CDR3 is 15 residues. J was trimmed by 8 bases and V by 4 bases; bases with no gene match: 10. The germline V gene encodes CDR1 MNHEY and CDR2 SVGAGI. The CDR3 sequence: CASSSQTGGVEGYTF. The CDR3 DNA reads as TGTGCCAGCAGTTCCCAGACAGGGGGCGTAGAGGGCTACACCTTC.

V and J are TRBV5-1 and TRBJ1-5; a possible D gene is TRBD1 (6 bases). The length of the CDR3 is 11 residues. Germline V gene lookup returns CDR1 SGHRS and CDR2 YFSETQ. V was shortened by 4 bases and J by 16 bases, with 15 bases between the two germline ends. The CDR3 is CASSPRDTLHF. The DNA of the CDR3 is TGCGCCAGCAGCCCCCGGGACACCCTCCATTTT.

CDR3 coding DNA: TGTGCCAGTAGCGGGGACAGGGCCACTGAAGCTTTCTTT. This translates into CASSGDRATEAFF. The chain combines TRBV19 with TRBJ1-1, with TRBD1 matching over 9 bases. Germline trimming cut 6 bases from V and 4 bases from J; bases unmatched to any gene: 3. CDR1 and CDR2 (germline): LNHDA, SQIVND (reference sequence). This CDR3 spans 13 amino acids.

This chain links TRBV13 with TRBJ1-2; 7 nucleotides match TRBD1. V trimming: 0 bases; J trimming: 6 bases; junction bases outside the gene matches: 7. This CDR3 is built from 15 residues. Germline V gives CDR1 PRHDT, CDR2 FYEKMQ (reference sequence). CDR3 DNA: TGTGCCAGCAGCTTAGGCAACGGAGGGGGCCATGGCTACACCTTC. Translated: CASSLGNGGGHGYTF.

The gene calls are TRBV5-1 and TRBJ1-1; the D gene is possibly TRBD1 (6 bases). Germline loops: CDR1 SGHRS, CDR2 YFSETQ. CDR3 length: 14 residues. Trimming removed 0 bases at V and 0 bases at J, with 6 bases between. CDR3 sequence (DNA): TGCGCCAGCAGCTTGGAGGGGGTGAACACTGAAGCTTTCTTT. The encoded protein is CASSLEGVNTEAFF.

The gene calls are TRBV19 and TRBJ1-5; D gene ambiguous. Trimming shortened V by 1 base and J by 13 bases, and 11 bases separated the two germline ends. This CDR3 spans 12 amino acids. CDR1 and CDR2 (germline): LNHDA, SQIVND (reference sequence). The DNA of the CDR3 is TGTGCCAGTAGTATAGGGGCAGCCTCACAGCATTTT. This translates into CASSIGAASQHF.

This rearrangement joins TRBV6-1 to TRBJ2-3; TRBD1 might be the D (6 bases). CDR3 size: 14 residues. The V and J ends lost 4 bases and 2 bases respectively, with 10 bases between them. The germline V gene has CDR1 MNHNS and CDR2 SASEGT. The CDR3 region is CASSVRQDTDTQYF. In DNA form, the CDR3 reads TGTGCCAGCAGTGTCCGACAGGACACAGATACGCAGTATTTT.

The rearrangement joins TRBV14 to TRBJ2-7, with 7 positions matching TRBD2. Losses at the gene ends were 0 bases for V and 1 base for J; bases not matched to a gene: 3. The germline gives CDR1 SGHDN, CDR2 FVKESK. The CDR3 is made up of 15 amino acids. CDR3 DNA sequence: TGTGCCAGCAGCCAAGAGAGCGGGGATTCCTACGAGCAGTACTTC. It encodes CASSQESGDSYEQYF.

The sample holds one count of this clone. The V and J genes are TRBV6-5 and TRBJ1-1; D gene ambiguous. The CDR3 length is 14 residues. Germline-derived CDR1 and CDR2 are MNHEY and SVGAGI. V lost 2 bases, J lost 1 base, and 8 bases lay in between. The CDR3 nucleotides are TGTGCCAGCAGTTACAATCCGGGGAACACTGAAGCTTTCTTT. Its protein is CASSYNPGNTEAFF.

The chain has TRBV9 and TRBJ2-7; 8 bases are a match to TRBD2. The CDR3 totals 15 residues. Germline V gives CDR1 SGDLS, CDR2 YYNGEE. V was pared by 0 bases and J by 0 bases, with 2 bases of the junction left unmatched. In nucleotides, the CDR3 is TGTGCCAGCAGCGTAGGACTAGCGAGCTCCTACGAGCAGTACTTC. It specifies CASSVGLASSYEQYF.

This sequence joins TRBV9 and TRBJ1-1, with 9 bases that match TRBD1. The V gene end was trimmed by 3 bases and the J gene end by 5 bases; junction bases not matched to a gene: 2. This CDR3 spans 13 amino acids. Per germline, CDR1 SGDLS and CDR2 YYNGEE. Here the CDR3 DNA reads TGTGCCAGCAGCGCGACAGGGGGGACTGAAGCTTTCTTT. The encoded protein is CASSATGGTEAFF.

The chain recombines TRBV6-5 with TRBJ1-4; 10 bases are shared with TRBD1. With V trimmed by 4 bases and J by 8 bases, 7 bases remained unmatched. The CDR3 is 15 amino acids. In germline, CDR1 is MNHEY, CDR2 SVGAGI. The chain's CDR3 is CASSLTGGDFEKLFF. CDR3 sequence (DNA): TGTGCCAGCAGTTTGACAGGGGGCGATTTCGAAAAACTGTTTTTT.

V and J are TRBV10-3 and TRBJ1-2, with D possibly being TRBD1 (5 bases). Trimming cost V 1 base and J 4 bases, with 10 bases left between them. Germline values: CDR1 ENHRY, CDR2 SYGVKD. The CDR3 runs 14 residues. Here the CDR3 DNA reads TGTGCCATCAGTGAGTTGACAGCCTCCTATGGCTACACCTTC. Its protein product is CAISELTASYGYTF.

This rearrangement joins TRBV30 to TRBJ1-4, with TRBD1 as a possible D gene (5 bases). The CDR3 is made up of 15 amino acids. Per the germline V gene, CDR1 is GTSNPN and CDR2 is SVGIG (reference sequence). V was cut by 4 bases and J by 6 bases, with 18 bases left in between. The CDR3 spells CAWKGPTKGYEKLFF. CDR3 nucleotide sequence: TGTGCCTGGAAAGGGCCCACAAAGGGGTATGAAAAACTGTTTTTT.

The chain is built from TRBV13 and TRBJ2-7; D is possibly TRBD2 (6 bases). The CDR3 runs to 14 residues. CDR1 and CDR2 from the germline V gene are PRHDT and FYEKMQ (reference sequence). The V and J ends lost 3 bases and 6 bases respectively, with 15 bases between them. In DNA form, the CDR3 reads TGTGCCAGCAGCTTCGGACGGTCCGGGGGCGAGCAGTACTTC. Translating gives CASSFGRSGGEQYF. The variable domain in full, completed from reference TRBV13 and TRBJ2-7, reads AAGVIQSPRHLIKEKRETATLKCYPIPRHDTVYWYQQGPGQDPQFLISFYEKMQSDKGSIPDRFSAQQFSDYHSELNMSSLELGDSALYFCASSFGRSGGEQYFGPGTRLTVT.

The chain has TRBV30 and TRBJ1-2, with a possible D match to TRBD1 (5 bases). Germline V gene sequence: CDR1 GTSNPN, CDR2 SVGIG (reference sequence). CDR3 length: 14 residues. Trimming took off 3 bases at V and 1 base at J, with 12 bases between the two ends. The CDR3 reads CAWSPGTGNYGYTF. CDR3 sequence (DNA): TGTGCCTGGAGCCCTGGCACAGGTAACTATGGCTACACCTTC.

The chain employs TRBV6-1 and TRBJ1-1; no clear D gene. Germline loops: CDR1 MNHNS, CDR2 SASEGT. This CDR3 is built from 11 residues. The V gene lost 7 bases and the J gene lost 1 base, with 4 bases spanning the gap. As DNA, the CDR3 is TGTGCCAGCACCTGGAACACTGAAGCTTTCTTT. Translating gives CASTWNTEAFF.

The chain has TRBV29-1 and TRBJ1-1; unclear D gene. The germline V gene encodes CDR1 SQVTM and CDR2 ANQGSEA. Trimming left V 4 bases short and J 3 bases short, with 3 bases between. This CDR3 has 10 residues. CDR3 bases: TGCAGCGTTGTAGACACTGAAGCTTTCTTT. As protein: CSVVDTEAFF. The full variable domain, with the rest looked up from reference TRBV29-1 and TRBJ1-1, is SAVISQKPSRDICQRGTSLTIQCQVDSQVTMMFWYRQQPGQSLTLIATANQGSEATYESGFVIDKFPISRPNLTFSTLTVSNMSPEDSSIYLCSVVDTEAFFGQGTRLTVV.

This clone was seen a single time. This chain joins TRBV19 and TRBJ2-1, with 7 positions matching TRBD2. This CDR3 spans 13 amino acids. Losses at the gene ends were 3 bases for V and 7 bases for J; bases not matched to a gene: 3. Germline V CDR1 and CDR2: LNHDA, SQIVND (reference sequence). CDR3 residues: CASSMGGMNEQFF. CDR3 in DNA: TGTGCCAGTAGTATGGGAGGGATGAATGAGCAGTTCTTC.

This chain uses TRBV6-1 with TRBJ2-7; D unclear. Trimming took off 4 bases at V and 3 bases at J, with 7 bases between the two ends. The CDR3 runs to 12 residues. Looked up from germline, CDR1 is MNHNS and CDR2 is SASEGT. The CDR3 reads CASSGTFYEQYF. The CDR3 DNA reads TGTGCCAGCAGTGGCACATTCTACGAGCAGTACTTC.

The chain uses TRBV6-5 and TRBJ2-1; 9 nucleotides agree with TRBD2. In germline, CDR1 is MNHEY, CDR2 SVGAGI. V shed 2 bases and J 10 bases; nucleotides not matched to a gene: 9. The CDR3 is made up of 15 amino acids. The CDR3 bases are TGTGCCAGCAGTTACGGGGCGGGAGGGCCGGGGGAGCAGTTCTTC. It encodes CASSYGAGGPGEQFF.

The J gene is TRBJ2-2, the V gene TRBV10-3; 9 nucleotides agree with TRBD1. The germline gives CDR1 ENHRY, CDR2 SYGVKD. This CDR3 spans 15 amino acids. Unmatched junction bases numbered 8, after V lost 7 bases and J lost 5 bases. The chain's CDR3 is CAITPGQGGTGELFF. CDR3 sequence (DNA): TGTGCCATCACCCCGGGACAGGGTGGAACCGGGGAGCTGTTTTTT.

This clone was found a few times. The genes are TRBV4-1 and TRBJ2-3; the match to TRBD2 covers 10 bases. The CDR3 consists of 14 residues. V shed 3 bases and J 4 bases; nucleotides not matched to a gene: 1. Germline values: CDR1 MGHRA, CDR2 YSYEKL. CDR3 coding DNA: TGCGCCAGCAGCCACCTAGCGGGGGCAGATACGCAGTATTTT. Translation gives CASSHLAGADTQYF.

This CDR3 is CAWTTDSNQPQHF. The CDR3 DNA sequence: TGTGCCTGGACAACTGATAGCAATCAGCCCCAGCATTTT. J is TRBJ1-5 and V is TRBV30, with no clear D. Trimming left V 4 bases short and J 0 bases short, with 7 bases between. The V gene's germline CDR1 is GTSNPN and CDR2 SVGIG (reference sequence). This CDR3 has 13 amino acids.

This clone was found a few times. The genes are TRBV6-5 and TRBJ1-5; 8 bases are shared with TRBD1. Germline CDR1 is MNHEY and CDR2 is SVGAGI. The V gene end was trimmed by 6 bases and the J gene end by 2 bases; junction bases not matched to a gene: 6. The CDR3 extends over 15 amino acids. The CDR3 DNA reads as TGTGCCAGCAGCCAGGCAGGGGGCGGCAATCAGCCCCAGCATTTT. Translation: CASSQAGGGNQPQHF.

V gene TRBV13 combines with J gene TRBJ2-7; 8 bases align to TRBD1. V shed 5 bases, J shed 4 bases, and the junction held 4 bases outside the gene matches. The germline V gene has CDR1 PRHDT and CDR2 FYEKMQ (reference sequence). There are 13 residues in the CDR3. The CDR3 is CASSPRQGYEQYF. The CDR3 coding sequence is TGTGCCAGCAGCCCCCGACAGGGGTACGAGCAGTACTTC.

The sample holds one count of this clone. The rearrangement links TRBV27 to TRBJ1-4; possible D gene TRBD1, 5 bases. Germline CDR1 is MNHEY and CDR2 is SMNVEV (reference sequence). The CDR3 has 13 amino acids. V lost 6 bases and J lost 8, with 13 bases in between. CDR3 DNA sequence: TGTGCCAGCAGGGGGGGTCGGGGAGAAAAACTGTTTTTT. This encodes CASRGGRGEKLFF.

The chain recombines TRBV6-5 with TRBJ1-2; 7 bases agree with TRBD1. The germline V gene encodes CDR1 MNHEY and CDR2 SVGAGI. The junction had 10 bases not matched to a gene; V was cut back by 5 bases and J by 4 bases. CDR3 length equals 15 residues. CDR3 sequence: CASSNTQGVGYGYTF. For the CDR3, the DNA is TGTGCCAGCAGTAACACTCAGGGGGTTGGCTATGGCTACACCTTC.

This clone is a singleton in its sample. The genes are TRBV4-1 and TRBJ2-7; 8 bases align to TRBD2. The V gene's germline CDR1 is MGHRA and CDR2 YSYEKL. After removal of 1 base from V and 3 bases from J, the junction contained 5 bases not matched to a gene. The CDR3 totals 15 residues. The CDR3 reads CASSQVLAEDYEQYF. DNA for the CDR3: TGCGCCAGCAGCCAAGTACTAGCGGAGGACTACGAGCAGTACTTC.

CDR3 coding DNA: TGTGCCAGCAGTGATTGGACTAGCGGCACAGATACGCAGTATTTT. Amino acids: CASSDWTSGTDTQYF. The chain joins TRBV2 to TRBJ2-3; TRBD2 matches 9 bases. Per germline, CDR1 SNHLY and CDR2 FYNNEI. The CDR3 has 15 amino acids. V lost 3 bases, J lost 1 base, and 2 bases stayed unmatched. The variable domain in full, with the rest retrieved from reference TRBV2 and TRBJ2-3, is EPEVTQTPSHQVTQMGQEVILRCVPISNHLYFYWYRQILGQKVEFLVSFYNNEISEKSEIFDDQFSVERPDGSNFTLKIRSTKLEDSAMYFCASSDWTSGTDTQYFGPGTRLTVL.